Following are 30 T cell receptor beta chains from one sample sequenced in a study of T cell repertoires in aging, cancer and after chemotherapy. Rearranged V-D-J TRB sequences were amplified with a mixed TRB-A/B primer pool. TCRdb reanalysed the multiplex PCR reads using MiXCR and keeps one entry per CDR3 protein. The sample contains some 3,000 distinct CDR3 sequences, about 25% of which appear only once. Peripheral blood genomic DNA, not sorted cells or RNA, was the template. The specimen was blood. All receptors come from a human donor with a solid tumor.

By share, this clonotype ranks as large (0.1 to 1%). The CDR3 here is CASSARGGQGGLYEQYF. In DNA form, the CDR3 reads TGTGCCAGTAGTGCTCGTGGGGGACAGGGCGGTCTCTACGAGCAGTACTTC. This chain connects TRBV19 to TRBJ2-7, with 9 bases fitting TRBD1. The germline V gene has CDR1 LNHDA and CDR2 SQIVND (reference sequence). The length of the CDR3 is 17 residues. The trim removed 5 bases at V and 3 bases at J, leaving 14 bases unmatched.

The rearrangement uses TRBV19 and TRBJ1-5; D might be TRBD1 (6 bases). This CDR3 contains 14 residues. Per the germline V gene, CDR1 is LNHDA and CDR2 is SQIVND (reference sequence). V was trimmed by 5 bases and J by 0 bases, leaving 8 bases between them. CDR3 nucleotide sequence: TGTGCCAGTAGTTTGACAGGTAGCAATCAGCCCCAGCATTTT. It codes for CASSLTGSNQPQHF.

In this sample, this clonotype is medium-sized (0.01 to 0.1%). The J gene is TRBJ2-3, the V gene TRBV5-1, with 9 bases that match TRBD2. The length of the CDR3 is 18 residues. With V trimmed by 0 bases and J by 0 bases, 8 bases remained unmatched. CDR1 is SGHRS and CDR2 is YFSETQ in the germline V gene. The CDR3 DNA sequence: TGCGCCAGCAGCTTGGGTTGGCGGGAGGGCCTCAGCACAGATACGCAGTATTTT. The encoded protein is CASSLGWREGLSTDTQYF. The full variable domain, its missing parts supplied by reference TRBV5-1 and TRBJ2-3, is KAGVTQTPRYLIKTRGQQVTLSCSPISGHRSVSWYQQTPGQGLQFLFEYFSETQRNKGNFPGRFSGRQFSNSRSEMNVSTLELGDSALYLCASSLGWREGLSTDTQYFGPGTRLTVL.

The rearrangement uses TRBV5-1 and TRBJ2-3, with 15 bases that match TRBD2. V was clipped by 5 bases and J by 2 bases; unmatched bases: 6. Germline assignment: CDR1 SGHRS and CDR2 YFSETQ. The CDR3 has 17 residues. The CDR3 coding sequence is TGCGCCAGCAGGACGGGACTAGCGGGAGGAAACACAGATACGCAGTATTTT. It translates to CASRTGLAGGNTDTQYF.

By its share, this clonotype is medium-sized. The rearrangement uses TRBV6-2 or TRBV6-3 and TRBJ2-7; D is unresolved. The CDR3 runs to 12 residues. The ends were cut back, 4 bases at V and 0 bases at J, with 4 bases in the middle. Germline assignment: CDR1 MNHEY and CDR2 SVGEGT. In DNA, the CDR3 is TGTGCCAGCAGTTCCAACTCCTACGAGCAGTACTTC. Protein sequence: CASSSNSYEQYF.

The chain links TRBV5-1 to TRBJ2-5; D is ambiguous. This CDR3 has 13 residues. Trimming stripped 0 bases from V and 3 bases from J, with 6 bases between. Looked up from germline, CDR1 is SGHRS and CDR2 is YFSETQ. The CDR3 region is CASSLALEETQYF. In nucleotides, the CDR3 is TGCGCCAGCAGCTTGGCCCTTGAAGAGACCCAGTACTTC.

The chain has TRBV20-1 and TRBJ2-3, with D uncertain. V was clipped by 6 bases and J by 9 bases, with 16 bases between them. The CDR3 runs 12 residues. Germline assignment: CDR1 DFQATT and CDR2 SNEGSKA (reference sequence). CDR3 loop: CSAPSGAYTQYF. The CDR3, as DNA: TGCAGTGCACCCTCGGGCGCGTACACGCAGTATTTT.

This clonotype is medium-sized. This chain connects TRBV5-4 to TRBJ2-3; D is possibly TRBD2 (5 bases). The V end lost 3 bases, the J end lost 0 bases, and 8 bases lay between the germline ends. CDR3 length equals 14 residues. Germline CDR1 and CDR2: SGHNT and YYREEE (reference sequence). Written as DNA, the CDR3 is TGTGCCAGCAGCTGGAGGACTAGCACAGATACGCAGTATTTT. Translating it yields CASSWRTSTDTQYF.

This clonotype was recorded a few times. CDR3 amino acids: CSARRDRGLSYNEQFF. The CDR3 coding sequence is TGCAGTGCTAGAAGGGACAGGGGGTTGTCCTACAATGAGCAGTTCTTC. The chain has TRBV20-1 and TRBJ2-1; 11 bases are a match to TRBD1. CDR3 length: 16 amino acids. Germline CDR1 reads DFQATT; CDR2 reads SNEGSKA (reference sequence). V shed 2 bases and J 1 base; nucleotides not matched to a gene: 4.

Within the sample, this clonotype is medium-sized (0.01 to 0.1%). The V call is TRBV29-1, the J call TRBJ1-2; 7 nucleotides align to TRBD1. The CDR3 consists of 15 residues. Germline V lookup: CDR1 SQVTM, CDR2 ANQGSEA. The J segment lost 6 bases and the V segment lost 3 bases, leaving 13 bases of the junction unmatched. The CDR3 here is CSVDRSQGSRDGYTF. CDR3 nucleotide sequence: TGCAGCGTTGATAGATCACAGGGGTCCCGTGATGGCTACACCTTC.

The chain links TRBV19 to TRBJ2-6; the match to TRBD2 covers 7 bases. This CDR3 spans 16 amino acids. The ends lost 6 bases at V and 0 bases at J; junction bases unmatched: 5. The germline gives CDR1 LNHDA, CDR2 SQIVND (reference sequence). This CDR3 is CASRRDYNSGANVLTF. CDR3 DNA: TGTGCCAGTAGACGGGACTACAACTCTGGGGCCAACGTCCTGACTTTC.

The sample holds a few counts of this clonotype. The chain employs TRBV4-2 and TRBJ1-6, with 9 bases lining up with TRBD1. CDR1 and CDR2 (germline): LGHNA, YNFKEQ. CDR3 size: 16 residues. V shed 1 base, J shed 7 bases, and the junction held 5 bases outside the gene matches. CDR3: CASSQVGGQGNSPLHF. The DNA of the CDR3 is TGTGCCAGCAGCCAAGTAGGGGGACAGGGAAATTCACCCCTCCACTTT.

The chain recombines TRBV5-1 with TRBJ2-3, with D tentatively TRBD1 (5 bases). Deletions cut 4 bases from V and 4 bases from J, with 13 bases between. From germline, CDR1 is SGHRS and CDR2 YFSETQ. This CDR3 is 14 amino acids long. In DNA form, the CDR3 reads TGCGCCAGCAGCCTCAGGGATTACGCAGATACGCAGTATTTT. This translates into CASSLRDYADTQYF.

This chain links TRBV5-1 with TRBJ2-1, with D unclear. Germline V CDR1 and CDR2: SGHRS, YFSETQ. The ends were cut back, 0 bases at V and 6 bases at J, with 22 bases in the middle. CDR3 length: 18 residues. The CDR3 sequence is CASSLALGIQSARNEQFF. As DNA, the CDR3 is TGCGCCAGCAGCTTGGCCTTAGGTATCCAGTCCGCTCGCAATGAGCAGTTCTTC. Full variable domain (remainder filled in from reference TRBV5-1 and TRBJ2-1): KAGVTQTPRYLIKTRGQQVTLSCSPISGHRSVSWYQQTPGQGLQFLFEYFSETQRNKGNFPGRFSGRQFSNSRSEMNVSTLELGDSALYLCASSLALGIQSARNEQFFGPGTRLTVL.

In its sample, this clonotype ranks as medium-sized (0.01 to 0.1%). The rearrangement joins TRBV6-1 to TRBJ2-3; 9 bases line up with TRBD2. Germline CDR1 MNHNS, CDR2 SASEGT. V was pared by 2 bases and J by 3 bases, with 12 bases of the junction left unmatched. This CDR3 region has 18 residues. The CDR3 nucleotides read TGTGCCAGCAGTGAACCCGTTAATAGCGGGAGAGCGACAGATACGCAGTATTTT. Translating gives CASSEPVNSGRATDTQYF.

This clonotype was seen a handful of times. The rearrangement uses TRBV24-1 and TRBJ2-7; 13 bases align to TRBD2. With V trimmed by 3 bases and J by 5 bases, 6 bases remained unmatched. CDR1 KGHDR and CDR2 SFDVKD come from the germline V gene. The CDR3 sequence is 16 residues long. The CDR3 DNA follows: TGTGCCACCAGTGATAAACTAGCGGGAGGGGTCCACGAGCAGTACTTC. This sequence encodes CATSDKLAGGVHEQYF.

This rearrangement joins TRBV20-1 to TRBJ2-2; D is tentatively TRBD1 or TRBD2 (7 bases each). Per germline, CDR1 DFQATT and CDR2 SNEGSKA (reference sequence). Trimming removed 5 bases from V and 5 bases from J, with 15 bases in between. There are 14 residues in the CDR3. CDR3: CSASQGGGTGELFF. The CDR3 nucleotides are TGCAGTGCTTCCCAGGGGGGAGGGACCGGGGAGCTGTTTTTT.

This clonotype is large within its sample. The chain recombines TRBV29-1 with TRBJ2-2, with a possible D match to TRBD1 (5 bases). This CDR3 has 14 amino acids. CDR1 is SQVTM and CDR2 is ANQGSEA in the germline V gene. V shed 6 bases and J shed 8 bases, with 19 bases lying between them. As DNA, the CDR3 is TGCAGCGTGGAACTCTCAGGGATCGGAGGGGAGCTGTTTTTT. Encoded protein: CSVELSGIGGELFF.

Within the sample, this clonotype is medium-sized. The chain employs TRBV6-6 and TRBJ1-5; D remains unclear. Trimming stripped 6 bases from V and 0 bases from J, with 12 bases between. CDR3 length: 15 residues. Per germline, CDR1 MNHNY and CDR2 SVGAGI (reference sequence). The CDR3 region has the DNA TGTGCCAGCAGGCCGTGGACGGATAGCAATCAGCCCCAGCATTTT. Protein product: CASRPWTDSNQPQHF.

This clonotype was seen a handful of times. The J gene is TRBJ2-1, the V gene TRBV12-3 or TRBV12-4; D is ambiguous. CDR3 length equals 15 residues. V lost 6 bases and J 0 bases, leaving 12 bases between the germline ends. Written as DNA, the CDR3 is TGTGCCAGCAGGGACGGTCTCTTCTCCTACAATGAGCAGTTCTTC. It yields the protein CASRDGLFSYNEQFF.

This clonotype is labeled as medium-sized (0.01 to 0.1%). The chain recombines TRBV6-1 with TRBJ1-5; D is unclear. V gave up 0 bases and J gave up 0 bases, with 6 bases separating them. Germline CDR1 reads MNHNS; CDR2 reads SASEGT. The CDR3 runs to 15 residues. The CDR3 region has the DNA TGTGCCAGCAGTGAAGCCATCAATAGCAATCAGCCCCAGCATTTT. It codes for CASSEAINSNQPQHF.

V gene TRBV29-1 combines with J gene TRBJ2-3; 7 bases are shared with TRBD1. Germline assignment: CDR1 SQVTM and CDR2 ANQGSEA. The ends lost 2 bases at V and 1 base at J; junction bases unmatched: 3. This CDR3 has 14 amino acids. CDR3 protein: CSVERGGGTDTQYF. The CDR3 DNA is TGCAGCGTTGAAAGAGGGGGCGGCACAGATACGCAGTATTTT.

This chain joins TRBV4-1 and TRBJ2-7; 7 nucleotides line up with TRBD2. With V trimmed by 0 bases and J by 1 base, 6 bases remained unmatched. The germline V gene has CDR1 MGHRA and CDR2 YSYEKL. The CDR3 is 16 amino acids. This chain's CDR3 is CASSQDELANSYEQYF. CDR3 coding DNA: TGCGCCAGCAGCCAAGATGAACTAGCGAATTCCTACGAGCAGTACTTC.

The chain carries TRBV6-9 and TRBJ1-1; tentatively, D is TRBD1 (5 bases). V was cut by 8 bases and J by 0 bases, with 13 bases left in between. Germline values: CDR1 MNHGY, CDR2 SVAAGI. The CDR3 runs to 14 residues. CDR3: CASRWGRLNTEAFF. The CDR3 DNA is TGTGCCAGCCGATGGGGACGGCTGAACACTGAAGCTTTCTTT.

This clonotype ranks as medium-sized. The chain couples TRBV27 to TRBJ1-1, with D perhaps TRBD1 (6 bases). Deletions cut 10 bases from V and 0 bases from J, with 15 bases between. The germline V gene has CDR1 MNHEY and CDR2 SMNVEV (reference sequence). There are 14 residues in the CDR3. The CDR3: CAIRPRGLNTEAFF. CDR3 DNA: TGTGCCATCCGACCCAGGGGCCTGAACACTGAAGCTTTCTTT.

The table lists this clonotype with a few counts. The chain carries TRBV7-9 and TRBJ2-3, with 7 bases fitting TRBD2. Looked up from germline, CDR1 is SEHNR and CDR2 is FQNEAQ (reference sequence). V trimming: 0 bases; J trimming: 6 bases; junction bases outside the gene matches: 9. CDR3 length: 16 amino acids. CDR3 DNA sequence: TGTGCCAGCAGCTTAGCGCTTGCGGGAGTGTCGGATACGCAGTATTTT. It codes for CASSLALAGVSDTQYF.

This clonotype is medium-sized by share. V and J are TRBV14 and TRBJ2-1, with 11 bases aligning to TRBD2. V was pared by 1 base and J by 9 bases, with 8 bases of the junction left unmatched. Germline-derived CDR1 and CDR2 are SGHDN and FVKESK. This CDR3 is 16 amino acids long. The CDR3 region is CASSQVLSGRAGEQFF. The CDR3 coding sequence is TGTGCCAGCAGCCAAGTCCTTAGCGGGAGGGCCGGTGAGCAGTTCTTC.

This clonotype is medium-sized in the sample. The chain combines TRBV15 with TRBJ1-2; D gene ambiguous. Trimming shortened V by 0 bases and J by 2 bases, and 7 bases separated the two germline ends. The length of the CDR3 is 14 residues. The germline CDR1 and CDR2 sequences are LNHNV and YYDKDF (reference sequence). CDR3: CATSRDLGNYGYTF. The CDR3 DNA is TGTGCCACCAGCAGAGATTTAGGAAACTATGGCTACACCTTC. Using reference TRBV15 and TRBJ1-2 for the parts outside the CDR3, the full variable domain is DAMVIQNPRYQVTQFGKPVTLSCSQTLNHNVMYWYQQKSSQAPKLLFHYYDKDFNNEADTPDNFQSRRPNTSFCFLDIRSPGLGDTAMYLCATSRDLGNYGYTFGSGTRLTVV.

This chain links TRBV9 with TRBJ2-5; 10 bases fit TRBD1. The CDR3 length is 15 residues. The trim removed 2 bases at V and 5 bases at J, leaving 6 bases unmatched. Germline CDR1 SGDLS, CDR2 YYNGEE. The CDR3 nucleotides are TGTGCCAGCAGCGTCGGGGGGACAGGGGAGGAGACCCAGTACTTC. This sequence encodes CASSVGGTGEETQYF.

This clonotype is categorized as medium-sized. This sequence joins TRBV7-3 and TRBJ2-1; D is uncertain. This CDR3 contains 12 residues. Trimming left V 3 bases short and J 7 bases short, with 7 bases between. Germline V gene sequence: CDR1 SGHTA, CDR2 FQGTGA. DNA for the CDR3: TGTGCCAGCAGCTTCGAAGGGAATGAGCAGTTCTTC. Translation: CASSFEGNEQFF.